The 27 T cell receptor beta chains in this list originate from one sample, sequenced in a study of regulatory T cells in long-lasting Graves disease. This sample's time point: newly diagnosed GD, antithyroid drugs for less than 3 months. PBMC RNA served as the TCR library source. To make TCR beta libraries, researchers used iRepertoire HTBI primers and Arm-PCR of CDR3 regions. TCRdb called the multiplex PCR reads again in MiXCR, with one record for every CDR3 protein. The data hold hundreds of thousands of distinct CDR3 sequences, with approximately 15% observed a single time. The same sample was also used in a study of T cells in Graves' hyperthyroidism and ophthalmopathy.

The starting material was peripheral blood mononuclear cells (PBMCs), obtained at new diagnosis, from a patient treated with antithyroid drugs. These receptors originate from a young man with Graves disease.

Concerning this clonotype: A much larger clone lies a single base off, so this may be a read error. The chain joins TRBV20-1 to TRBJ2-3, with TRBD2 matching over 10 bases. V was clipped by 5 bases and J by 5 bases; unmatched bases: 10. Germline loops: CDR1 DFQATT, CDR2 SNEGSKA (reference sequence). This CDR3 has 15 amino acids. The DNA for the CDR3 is TGCAGTGCTGGCCCCCCGGGACTAGCGATAGATACGCAGTATTTT. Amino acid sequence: CSAGPPGLAIDTQYF.

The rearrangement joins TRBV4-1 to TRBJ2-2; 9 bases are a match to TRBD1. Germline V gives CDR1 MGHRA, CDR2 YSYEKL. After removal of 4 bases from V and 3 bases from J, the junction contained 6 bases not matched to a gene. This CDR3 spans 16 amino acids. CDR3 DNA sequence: TGCGCCAGCAGCCGGAACGACAGGGGGGACACCGGGGAGCTGTTTTTT. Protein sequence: CASSRNDRGDTGELFF.

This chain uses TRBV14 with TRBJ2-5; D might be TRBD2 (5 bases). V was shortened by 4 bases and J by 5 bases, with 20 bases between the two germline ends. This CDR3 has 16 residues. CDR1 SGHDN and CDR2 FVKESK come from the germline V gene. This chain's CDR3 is CASSPMGVGVGETQYF. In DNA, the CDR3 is TGTGCCAGCAGCCCAATGGGTGTGGGAGTTGGCGAGACCCAGTACTTC.

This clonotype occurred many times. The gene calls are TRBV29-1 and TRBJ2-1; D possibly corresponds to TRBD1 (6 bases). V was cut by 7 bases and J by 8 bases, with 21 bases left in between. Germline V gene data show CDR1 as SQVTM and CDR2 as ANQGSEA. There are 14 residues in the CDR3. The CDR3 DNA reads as TGCAGCGGTGACAGGACAACCTACCATGATGAGCAGTTCTTC. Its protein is CSGDRTTYHDEQFF.

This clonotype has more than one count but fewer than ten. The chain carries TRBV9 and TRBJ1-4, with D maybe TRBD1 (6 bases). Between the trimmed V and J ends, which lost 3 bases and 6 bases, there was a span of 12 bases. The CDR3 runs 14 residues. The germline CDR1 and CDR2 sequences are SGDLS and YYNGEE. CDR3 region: CASSAGGFDEKLFF. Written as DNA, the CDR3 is TGTGCCAGCAGCGCTGGGGGCTTCGATGAAAAACTGTTTTTT.

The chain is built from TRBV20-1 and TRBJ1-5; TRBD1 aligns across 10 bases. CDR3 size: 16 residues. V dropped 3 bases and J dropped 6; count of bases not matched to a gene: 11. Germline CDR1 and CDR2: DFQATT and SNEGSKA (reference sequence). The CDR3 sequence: CSASPAGTGESQPQHF. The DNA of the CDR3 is TGCAGTGCTAGCCCTGCCGGGACAGGGGAGAGTCAGCCCCAGCATTTT.

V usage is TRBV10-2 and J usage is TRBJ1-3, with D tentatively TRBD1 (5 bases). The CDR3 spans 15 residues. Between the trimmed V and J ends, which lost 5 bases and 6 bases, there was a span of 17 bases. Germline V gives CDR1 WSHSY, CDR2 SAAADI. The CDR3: CASSRDSPLENTIYF. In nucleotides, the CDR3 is TGCGCCAGCAGTCGTGACAGCCCCCTGGAAAACACCATATATTTT.

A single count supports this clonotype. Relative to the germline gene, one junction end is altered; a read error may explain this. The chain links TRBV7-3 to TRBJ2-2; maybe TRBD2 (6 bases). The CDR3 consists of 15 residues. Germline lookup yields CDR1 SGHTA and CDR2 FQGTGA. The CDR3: CASSVGSANTGGLFF. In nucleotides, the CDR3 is TGTGCCAGCAGCGTCGGGAGTGCGAACACCGGGGGGCTGTTTTTT.

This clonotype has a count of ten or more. This CDR3 is CSAPPEFSGRAYNEQFF. In DNA, the CDR3 is TGCAGTGCCCCCCCGGAATTTAGCGGGAGGGCGTACAATGAGCAGTTCTTC. This sequence joins TRBV20-1 and TRBJ2-1, with 11 bases matching TRBD2. Trimming removed 6 bases from V and 4 bases from J; junction bases left unmatched: 14. The CDR3 has 17 amino acids. Germline V gene lookup returns CDR1 DFQATT and CDR2 SNEGSKA (reference sequence).

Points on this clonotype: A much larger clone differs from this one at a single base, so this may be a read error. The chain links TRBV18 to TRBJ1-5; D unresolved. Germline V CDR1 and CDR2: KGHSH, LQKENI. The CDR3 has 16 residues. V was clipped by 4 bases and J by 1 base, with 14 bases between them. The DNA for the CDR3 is TGTGCCAGCTCACGGGAACCGGAGGGAAGCAATCAGCCCCAGCATTTT. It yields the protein CASSREPEGSNQPQHF.

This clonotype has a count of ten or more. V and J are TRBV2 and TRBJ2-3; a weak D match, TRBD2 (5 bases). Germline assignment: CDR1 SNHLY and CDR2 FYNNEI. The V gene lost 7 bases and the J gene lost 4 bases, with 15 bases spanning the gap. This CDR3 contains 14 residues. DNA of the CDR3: TGTGCCAGCACCCAACGTGCGGGTCCAGATACGCAGTATTTT. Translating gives CASTQRAGPDTQYF. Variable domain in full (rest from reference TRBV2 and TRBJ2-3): EPEVTQTPSHQVTQMGQEVILRCVPISNHLYFYWYRQILGQKVEFLVSFYNNEISEKSEIFDDQFSVERPDGSNFTLKIRSTKLEDSAMYFCASTQRAGPDTQYFGPGTRLTVL.

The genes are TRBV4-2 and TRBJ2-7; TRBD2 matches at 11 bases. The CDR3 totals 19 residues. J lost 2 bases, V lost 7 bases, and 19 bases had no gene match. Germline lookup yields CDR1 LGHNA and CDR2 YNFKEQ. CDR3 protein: CASTLQLAGGTTMTYEQYF. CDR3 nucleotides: TGTGCCAGCACCCTACAGCTAGCGGGAGGTACTACTATGACCTACGAGCAGTACTTC.

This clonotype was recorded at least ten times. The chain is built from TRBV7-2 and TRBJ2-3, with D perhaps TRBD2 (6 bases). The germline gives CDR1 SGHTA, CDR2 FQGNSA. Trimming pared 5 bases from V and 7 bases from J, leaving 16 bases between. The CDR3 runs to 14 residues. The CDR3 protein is CASSPGTASHTQYF. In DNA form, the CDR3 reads TGTGCCAGCAGCCCAGGGACTGCCAGCCATACGCAGTATTTT.

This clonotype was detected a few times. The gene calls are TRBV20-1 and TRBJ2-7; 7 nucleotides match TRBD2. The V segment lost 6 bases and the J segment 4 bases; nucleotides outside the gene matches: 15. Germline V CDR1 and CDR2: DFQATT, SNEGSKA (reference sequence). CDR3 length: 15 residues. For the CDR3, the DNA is TGCAGTGCCAAACCCTGGGACTATGACGCTTACGAGCAGTACTTC. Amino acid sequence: CSAKPWDYDAYEQYF.

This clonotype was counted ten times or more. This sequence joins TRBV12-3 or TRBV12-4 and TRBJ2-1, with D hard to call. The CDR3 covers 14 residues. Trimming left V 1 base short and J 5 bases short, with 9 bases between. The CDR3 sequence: CASSLGHSNNEQFF. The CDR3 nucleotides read TGTGCCAGCAGTTTAGGACACAGTAACAATGAGCAGTTCTTC.

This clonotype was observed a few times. DNA for the CDR3: TGTGCCACCAGTGCCCCCGGCGGGGCCCAAGAGACCCAGTACTTC. As protein: CATSAPGGAQETQYF. The J gene is TRBJ2-5, the V gene TRBV24-1, with a weak D call TRBD2 (6 bases). V was pared by 5 bases and J by 1 base, with 13 bases between. This CDR3 region has 15 residues. CDR1 is KGHDR, CDR2 SFDVKD, per germline.

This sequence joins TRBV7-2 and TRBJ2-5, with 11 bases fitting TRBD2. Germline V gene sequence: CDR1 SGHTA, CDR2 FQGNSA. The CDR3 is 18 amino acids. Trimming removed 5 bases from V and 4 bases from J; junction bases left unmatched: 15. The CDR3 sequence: CASSRSIVSGRVLETQYF. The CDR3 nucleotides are TGTGCCAGCAGCCGAAGTATTGTTAGCGGGAGGGTCCTAGAGACCCAGTACTTC.

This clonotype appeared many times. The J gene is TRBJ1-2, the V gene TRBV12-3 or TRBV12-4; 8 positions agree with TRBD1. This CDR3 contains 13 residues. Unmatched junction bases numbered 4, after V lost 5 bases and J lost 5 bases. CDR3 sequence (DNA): TGTGCCAGCAGTCCGGACAGGGCGTATGGCTACACCTTC. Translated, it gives CASSPDRAYGYTF.

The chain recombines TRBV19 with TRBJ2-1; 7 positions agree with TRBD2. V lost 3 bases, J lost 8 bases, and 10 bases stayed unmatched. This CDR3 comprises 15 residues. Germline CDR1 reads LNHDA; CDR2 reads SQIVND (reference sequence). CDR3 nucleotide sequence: TGTGCCAGTAGTATTTTTGAGGGAGGGTACGATGAGCAGTTCTTC. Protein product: CASSIFEGGYDEQFF.

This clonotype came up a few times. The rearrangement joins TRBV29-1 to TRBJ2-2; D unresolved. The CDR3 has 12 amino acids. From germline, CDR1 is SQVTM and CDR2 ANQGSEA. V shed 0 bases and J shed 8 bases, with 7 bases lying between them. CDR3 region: CSVEDGVGELFF. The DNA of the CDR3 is TGCAGCGTTGAAGATGGGGTTGGGGAGCTGTTTTTT.

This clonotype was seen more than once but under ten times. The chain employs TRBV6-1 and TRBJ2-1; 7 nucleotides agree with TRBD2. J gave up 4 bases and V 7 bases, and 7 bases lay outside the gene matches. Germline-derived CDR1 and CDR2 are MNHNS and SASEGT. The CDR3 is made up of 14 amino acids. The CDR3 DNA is TGTGCCAGCAAAACGGGGGGATCTTACAATGAGCAGTTCTTC. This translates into CASKTGGSYNEQFF.

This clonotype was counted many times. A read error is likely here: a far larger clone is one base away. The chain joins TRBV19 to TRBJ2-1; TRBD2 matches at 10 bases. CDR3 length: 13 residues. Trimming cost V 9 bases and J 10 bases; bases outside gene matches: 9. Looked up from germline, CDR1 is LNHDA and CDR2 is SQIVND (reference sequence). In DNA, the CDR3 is TGTGCCAGCAGCATCAGTAGCGGGAGGGAGCAGTTCTTC. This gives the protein CASSISSGREQFF.

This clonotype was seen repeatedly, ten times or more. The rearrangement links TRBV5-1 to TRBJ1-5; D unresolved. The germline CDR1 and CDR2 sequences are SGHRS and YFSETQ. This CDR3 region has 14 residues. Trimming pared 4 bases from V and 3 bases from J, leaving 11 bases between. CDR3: CASSDGRPNQPQHF. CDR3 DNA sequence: TGCGCCAGCAGCGACGGACGGCCCAATCAGCCCCAGCATTTT.

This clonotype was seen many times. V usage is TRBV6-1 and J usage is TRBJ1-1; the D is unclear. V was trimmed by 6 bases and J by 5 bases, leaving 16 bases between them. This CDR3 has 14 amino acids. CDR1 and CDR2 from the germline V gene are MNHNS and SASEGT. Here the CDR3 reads CASSESGARTEAFF. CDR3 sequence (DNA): TGTGCCAGCAGCGAGAGTGGCGCTAGGACTGAAGCTTTCTTT.

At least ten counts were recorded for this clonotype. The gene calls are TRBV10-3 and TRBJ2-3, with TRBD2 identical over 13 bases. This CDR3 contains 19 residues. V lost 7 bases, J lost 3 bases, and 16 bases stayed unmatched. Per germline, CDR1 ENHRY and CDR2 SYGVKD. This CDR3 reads CAIKTKLAGGPEGTDTQYF. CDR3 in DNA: TGTGCCATCAAAACAAAACTAGCGGGAGGGCCGGAGGGTACAGATACGCAGTATTTT.

CDR3 residues: CASSLHPWAGEQYF. CDR3 sequence (DNA): TGTGCCAGCAGCTTACACCCCTGGGCGGGGGAGCAGTACTTC. This sequence joins TRBV7-2 and TRBJ2-7; the D gene is possibly TRBD2 (6 bases). The germline V gene encodes CDR1 SGHTA and CDR2 FQGNSA. V was pared by 2 bases and J by 7 bases, with 15 bases between. This CDR3 spans 14 amino acids.

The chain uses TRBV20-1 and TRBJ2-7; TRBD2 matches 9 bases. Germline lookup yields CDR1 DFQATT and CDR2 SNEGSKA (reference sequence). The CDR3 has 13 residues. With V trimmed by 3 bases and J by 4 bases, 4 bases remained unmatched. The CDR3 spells CSASGLAPYEQYF. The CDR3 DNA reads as TGCAGTGCTAGTGGACTAGCGCCGTACGAGCAGTACTTC.